Each of the 4 T cell receptor beta chains below was sequenced from the same sample in a study of cytomegalovirus exposure and HLA in healthy donors. PCR employed 60 Vbeta and 13 Jbeta primers. The repertoire was sequenced with immunoSEQ multiplex PCR; TCRdb's copy has only in-frame clones and lacks some. The data show just under 95,000 clones, roughly 80% seen once. The sample consisted of PBMCs. The receptor source for this set is a girl aged 2 to 9 in good health and CMV-seropositive.

The chain links TRBV30 to TRBJ1-1; D is perhaps TRBD1 (5 bases). The V end was cut by 5 bases, the J end by 3 bases, with 10 bases between. The CDR3 consists of 12 residues. Germline-derived CDR1 and CDR2 are GTSNPN and SVGIG (reference sequence). The CDR3 nucleotides read TGTGCCTGGGCCCCAGGGTACACTGAAGCTTTCTTT. Translating gives CAWAPGYTEAFF. Complete variable domain (other parts from reference TRBV30 and TRBJ1-1): SQTIHQWPATLVQPVGSPLSLECTVEGTSNPNLYWYRQAAGRGLQLLFYSVGIGQISSEVPQNLSASRPQDRQFILSSKKLLLSDSGFYLCAWAPGYTEAFFGQGTRLTVV.

The chain uses TRBV28 and TRBJ1-2, with D uncertain. The CDR3 is made up of 16 amino acids. Germline CDR1 and CDR2: MDHEN and SYDVKM. V was cut by 10 bases and J by 4 bases, with 25 bases left in between. CDR3 amino acids: CATPTEEGPNFYGYTF. CDR3 bases: TGTGCCACCCCTACTGAAGAGGGCCCTAACTTCTATGGCTACACCTTC.

The rearrangement uses TRBV5-4 and TRBJ2-5; unclear D gene. Germline CDR1 is SGHNT and CDR2 is YYREEE (reference sequence). Deletions cut 2 bases from V and 3 bases from J, with 8 bases between. The CDR3 loop spans 13 amino acids. CDR3 DNA sequence: TGTGCCAGCAGCTTAGGCGGAAAAGAGACCCAGTACTTC. It yields the protein CASSLGGKETQYF.

The J gene is TRBJ2-5, the V gene TRBV4-3, with TRBD1 as a possible D gene (6 bases). Trimming stripped 1 base from V and 5 bases from J, with 14 bases between. Germline loops: CDR1 LGHNA, CDR2 YSLEER. This CDR3 is built from 15 residues. The CDR3 spells CASSQVWAGVETQYF. CDR3 DNA sequence: TGCGCCAGCAGCCAAGTGTGGGCAGGGGTGGAGACCCAGTACTTC.